This is a list of T cell receptor beta chains from one sample in a study of CD8+ T cells in alopecia areata. TCRdb keeps only in-frame clones here, not all; method: immunoSEQ multiplex PCR. The table lists a few hundred thousand clones, roughly two thirds of them singletons. The input for sequencing was CD4+ T cells sorted from blood, taken at week 0. All receptors come from a human donor with alopecia areata. CDR3s include the opening cysteine and the closing phenylalanine or tryptophan. The D gene is left open where the match is weak. Clone size is stated in some rows and not others, as once, few, many or a class when expanded.

CDR3aa	CDR3nt	v_gene	d_gene	abundance	j_gene	len
CAISESRGGANVLTF	TGTGCCATCAGTGAGTCCCGCGGTGGGGCCAACGTCCTGACTTTC	TRBV10-3	.	.	TRBJ2-6	15
CASSVVGGFGNEQFF	TGTGCCAGCAGCGTAGTGGGGGGATTTGGAAATGAGCAGTTCTTC	TRBV9	.	.	TRBJ2-1	15
CATSRESRGSGTDTQYF	TGTGCCACCAGCAGAGAATCGCGGGGGTCCGGCACAGATACGCAGTATTTT	TRBV15	TRBD2	few	TRBJ2-3	17
CSVLTETQYF	TGCAGCGTTCTTACGGAGACCCAGTACTTC	TRBV29-1	.	.	TRBJ2-5	10
CSGRKSNYEQYF	TGCAGCGGACGGAAATCCAACTACGAGCAGTACTTC	TRBV29-1	.	few	TRBJ2-7	12
CASSSRQGRGTEAFF	TGTGCCAGCAGTTCCCGACAGGGGAGAGGCACTGAAGCTTTCTTT	TRBV27	TRBD1	.	TRBJ1-1	15
CASSFGTGIPYEQYF	TGTGCCAGCAGCTTTGGGACTGGGATACCCTACGAGCAGTACTTC	TRBV7-2	.	.	TRBJ2-7	15
CASSFSNQPQHF	TGTGCCAGCAGTTTTAGCAATCAGCCCCAGCATTTT	TRBV7-2	.	.	TRBJ1-5	12
CAWGRTGWIQYF	TGTGCCTGGGGGCGCACAGGGTGGATTCAGTACTTC	TRBV30	.	.	TRBJ2-4	12
CASSTQGGEQYF	TGCGCCAGCAGCACACAGGGAGGCGAGCAGTACTTC	TRBV5-1	.	.	TRBJ2-7	12
CAISGTFASDTQYF	TGTGCCATCAGCGGGACTTTCGCGTCAGATACGCAGTATTTT	TRBV10-3	.	.	TRBJ2-3	14
CASGLAGQGSETQYF	TGTGCTAGTGGTTTGGCCGGACAGGGCTCGGAGACCCAGTACTTC	TRBV12-5	TRBD1	.	TRBJ2-5	15
CASSLGLAGVTDTQYF	TGTGCCAGCAGCTTGGGGCTAGCGGGAGTAACAGATACGCAGTATTTT	TRBV5-4	TRBD2	.	TRBJ2-3	16
CASSWTVTDTQYF	TGTGCCAGTAGCTGGACCGTCACAGATACGCAGTATTTT	TRBV19	.	many	TRBJ2-3	13
CASSPRTNQPQHF	TGTGCCAGCAGCCCGAGAACGAATCAGCCCCAGCATTTT	TRBV9	.	.	TRBJ1-5	13
CAWSVLARRFTDTQYF	TGTGCCTGGAGCGTCCTCGCCCGGAGGTTCACAGATACGCAGTATTTT	TRBV30	.	.	TRBJ2-3	16
CSVQWGNQPQHF	TGCAGCGTTCAGTGGGGCAATCAGCCCCAGCATTTT	TRBV29-1	.	.	TRBJ1-5	12
CASSADNLAKNIQYF	TGTGCCAGCAGCGCGGACAATCTAGCCAAAAACATTCAGTACTTC	TRBV5-6	.	.	TRBJ2-4	15
CASSSWAGEETQYF	TGTGCTAGCAGCTCGTGGGCCGGGGAAGAGACCCAGTACTTC	TRBV7-7	.	.	TRBJ2-5	14
CASSLSSAQETQYF	TGTGCCAGCAGCTTGTCGTCAGCTCAAGAGACCCAGTACTTC	TRBV5-6	.	once	TRBJ2-5	14
CAWSVRRGPYEQYF	TGTGCCTGGAGTGTTCGACGGGGGCCCTACGAGCAGTACTTC	TRBV30	.	.	TRBJ2-7	14
CSVVLPLRRQSTDTQYF	TGCAGCGTTGTTCTCCCCCTTCGCAGGCAAAGCACAGATACGCAGTATTTT	TRBV29-1	.	.	TRBJ2-3	17
CASSPRTSGGEQFF	TGTGCCAGCAGCCCCCGGACTAGCGGGGGTGAGCAGTTCTTC	TRBV13	TRBD2	few	TRBJ2-1	14
CASSPLGTGVDSPLHF	TGTGCCAGCTCACCACTAGGGACAGGGGTCGATTCACCCCTCCACTTT	TRBV18	TRBD1	.	TRBJ1-6	16
CASSYTYEQYF	TGTGCCAGCAGTTACACCTACGAGCAGTACTTC	TRBV6-5	.	few	TRBJ2-7	11
CASSLGAGGPYNEQFF	TGTGCCAGCAGCTTAGGGGCGGGGGGGCCCTACAATGAGCAGTTCTTC	TRBV11-2	TRBD2	.	TRBJ2-1	16
CAWSVTPNNGRYEQYF	TGTGCCTGGAGTGTTACCCCGAACAACGGCCGCTACGAGCAGTACTTC	TRBV30	.	.	TRBJ2-7	16
CASSLLPQGGGSGANVLTF	TGTGCCAGCAGCCTCCTCCCTCAGGGAGGGGGCTCTGGGGCCAACGTCCTGACTTTC	TRBV4-2	.	.	TRBJ2-6	19
CASSFGQNTEAFF	TGTGCCAGCAGCTTCGGACAGAACACTGAAGCTTTCTTT	TRBV5-4	.	.	TRBJ1-1	13
CAAGAGTRSSYEQYF	TGTGCTGCAGGGGCCGGGACCCGGAGCTCCTACGAGCAGTACTTC	TRBV6-1	.	.	TRBJ2-7	15
CASSVRSIEETQYF	TGTGCCAGCAGCGTACGAAGTATAGAAGAGACCCAGTACTTC	TRBV9	.	.	TRBJ2-5	14
CATSRDSDSYEQYF	TGTGCCACCAGCAGAGACTCCGATTCCTACGAGCAGTACTTC	TRBV15	.	few	TRBJ2-7	14
CAWKTQGYGYTF	TGTGCCTGGAAAACTCAAGGGTATGGCTACACCTTC	TRBV30	.	.	TRBJ1-2	12
CAWSVGVLTNEQFF	TGTGCCTGGAGTGTCGGGGTCCTTACCAATGAGCAGTTCTTC	TRBV30	.	.	TRBJ2-1	14
CAGRQGMYQETQYF	TGCGCCGGAAGACAGGGGATGTACCAAGAGACCCAGTACTTC	TRBV5-1	TRBD1	few	TRBJ2-5	14
CASSRGPLDEQYF	TGTGCCAGCAGCCGTGGACCCCTGGACGAGCAGTACTTC	TRBV6-5	.	.	TRBJ2-7	13
CAWKLGGYTF	TGTGCCTGGAAACTGGGGGGCTACACCTTC	TRBV30	.	.	TRBJ1-2	10